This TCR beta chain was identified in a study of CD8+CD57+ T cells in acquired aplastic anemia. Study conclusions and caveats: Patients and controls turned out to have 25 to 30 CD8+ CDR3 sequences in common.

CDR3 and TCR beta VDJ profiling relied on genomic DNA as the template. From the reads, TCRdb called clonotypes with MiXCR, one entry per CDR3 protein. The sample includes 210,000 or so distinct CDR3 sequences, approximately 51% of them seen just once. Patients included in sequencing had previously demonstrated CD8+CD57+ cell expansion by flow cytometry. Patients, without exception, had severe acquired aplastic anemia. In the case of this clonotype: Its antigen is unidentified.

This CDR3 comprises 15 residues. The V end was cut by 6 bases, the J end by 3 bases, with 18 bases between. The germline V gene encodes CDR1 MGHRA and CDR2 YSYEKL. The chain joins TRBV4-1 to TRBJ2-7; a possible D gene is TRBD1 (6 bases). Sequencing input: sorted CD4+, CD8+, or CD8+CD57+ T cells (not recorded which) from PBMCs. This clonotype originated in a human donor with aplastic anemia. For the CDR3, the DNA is TGCGCCAGCAGTCAGGGGCCGCCAGGCAACTACGAGCAGTACTTC. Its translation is CASSQGPPGNYEQYF.